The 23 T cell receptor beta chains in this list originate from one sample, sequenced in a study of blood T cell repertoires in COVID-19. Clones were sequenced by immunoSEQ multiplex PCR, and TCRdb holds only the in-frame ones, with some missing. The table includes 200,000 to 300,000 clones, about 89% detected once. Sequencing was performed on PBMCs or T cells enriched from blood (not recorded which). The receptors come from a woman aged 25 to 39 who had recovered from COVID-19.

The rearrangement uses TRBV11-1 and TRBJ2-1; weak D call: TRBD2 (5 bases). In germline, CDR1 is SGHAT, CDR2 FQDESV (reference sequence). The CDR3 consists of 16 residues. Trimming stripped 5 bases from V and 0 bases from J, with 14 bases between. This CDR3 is CASSPGVASSYNEQFF. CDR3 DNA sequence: TGTGCCAGCAGCCCCGGGGTGGCGAGCTCCTACAATGAGCAGTTCTTC.

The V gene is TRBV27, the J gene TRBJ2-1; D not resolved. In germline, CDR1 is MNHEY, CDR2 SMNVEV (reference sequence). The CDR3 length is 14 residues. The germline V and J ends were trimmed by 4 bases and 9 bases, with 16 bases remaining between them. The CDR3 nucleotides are TGTGCCAGCAGTTCTCCACCTCTCCGGGTTGAGCAGTTCTTC. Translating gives CASSSPPLRVEQFF.

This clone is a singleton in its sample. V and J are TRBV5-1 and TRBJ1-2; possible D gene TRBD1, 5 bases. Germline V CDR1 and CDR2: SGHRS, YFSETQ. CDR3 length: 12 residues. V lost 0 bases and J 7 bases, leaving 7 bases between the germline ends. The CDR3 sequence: CASSLDRFGYTF. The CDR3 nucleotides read TGCGCCAGCAGCTTGGACAGGTTTGGCTACACCTTC.

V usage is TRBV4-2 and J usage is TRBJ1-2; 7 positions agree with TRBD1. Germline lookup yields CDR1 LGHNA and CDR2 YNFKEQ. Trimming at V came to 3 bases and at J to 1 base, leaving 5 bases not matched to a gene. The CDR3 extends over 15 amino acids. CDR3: CASSQGQGDNYGYTF. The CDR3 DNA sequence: TGTGCCAGCAGCCAGGGCCAGGGGGATAACTATGGCTACACCTTC.

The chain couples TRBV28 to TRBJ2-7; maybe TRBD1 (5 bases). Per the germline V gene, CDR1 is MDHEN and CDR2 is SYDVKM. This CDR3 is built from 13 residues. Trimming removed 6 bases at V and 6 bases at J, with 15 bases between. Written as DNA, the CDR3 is TGTGCCAGCAGGTTCAGGGCCCAGGGCGAGCAGTACTTC. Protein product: CASRFRAQGEQYF.

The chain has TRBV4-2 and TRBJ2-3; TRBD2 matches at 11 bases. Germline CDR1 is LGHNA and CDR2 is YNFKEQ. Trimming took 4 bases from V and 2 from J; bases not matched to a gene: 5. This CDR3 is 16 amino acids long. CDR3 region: CASSLGLAELTDTQYF. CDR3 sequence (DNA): TGTGCCAGCAGCCTGGGACTAGCGGAACTCACAGATACGCAGTATTTT.

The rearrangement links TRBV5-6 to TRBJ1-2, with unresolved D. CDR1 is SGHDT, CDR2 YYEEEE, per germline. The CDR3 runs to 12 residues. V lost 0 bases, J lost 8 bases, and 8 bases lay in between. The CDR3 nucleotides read TGTGCCAGCAGCTTGGAAGTTCGGGGCTACACCTTC. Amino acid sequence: CASSLEVRGYTF.

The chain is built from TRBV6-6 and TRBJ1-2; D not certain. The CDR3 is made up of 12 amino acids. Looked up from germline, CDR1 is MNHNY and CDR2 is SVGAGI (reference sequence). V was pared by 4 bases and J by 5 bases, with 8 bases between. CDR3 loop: CASSWQDYGYTF. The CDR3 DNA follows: TGTGCCAGCAGTTGGCAAGATTATGGCTACACCTTC.

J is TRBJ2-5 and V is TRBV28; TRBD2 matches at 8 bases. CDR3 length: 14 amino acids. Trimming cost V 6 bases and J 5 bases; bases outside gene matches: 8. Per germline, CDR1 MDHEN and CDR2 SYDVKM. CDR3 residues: CASRNSGIGETQYF. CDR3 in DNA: TGTGCCAGCAGAAATAGCGGGATAGGGGAGACCCAGTACTTC. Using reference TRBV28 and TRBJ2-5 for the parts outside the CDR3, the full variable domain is DVKVTQSSRYLVKRTGEKVFLECVQDMDHENMFWYRQDPGLGLRLIYFSYDVKMKEKGDIPEGYSVSREKKERFSLILESASTNQTSMYLCASRNSGIGETQYFGPGTRLLVL.

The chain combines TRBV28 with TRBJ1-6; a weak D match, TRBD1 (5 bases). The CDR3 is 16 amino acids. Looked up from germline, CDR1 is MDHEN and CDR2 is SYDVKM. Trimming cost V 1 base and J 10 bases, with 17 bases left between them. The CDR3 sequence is CASSLYWGGGSSPLHF. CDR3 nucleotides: TGTGCCAGCAGTTTATATTGGGGGGGAGGAAGCTCACCCCTCCACTTT.

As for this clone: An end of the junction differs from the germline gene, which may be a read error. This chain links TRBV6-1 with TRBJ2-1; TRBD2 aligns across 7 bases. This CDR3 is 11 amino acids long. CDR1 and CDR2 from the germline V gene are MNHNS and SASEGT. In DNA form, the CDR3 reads TGTGCCAGCAGTGAAGAGGGACTAAGAATCTTC. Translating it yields CASSEEGLRIF.

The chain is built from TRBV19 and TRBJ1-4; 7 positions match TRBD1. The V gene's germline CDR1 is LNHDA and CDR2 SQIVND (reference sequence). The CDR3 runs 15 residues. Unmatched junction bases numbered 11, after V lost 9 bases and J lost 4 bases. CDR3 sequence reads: CASHHRTGRNEKLFF. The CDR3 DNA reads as TGTGCCAGCCACCACCGGACAGGTCGTAATGAAAAACTGTTTTTT.

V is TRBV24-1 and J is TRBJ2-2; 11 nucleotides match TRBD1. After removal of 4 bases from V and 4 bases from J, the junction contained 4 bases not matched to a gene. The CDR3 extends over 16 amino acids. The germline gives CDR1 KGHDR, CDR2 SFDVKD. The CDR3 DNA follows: TGTGCCACCAGTGACCCGGACAGGGGGCTCACCGGGGAGCTGTTTTTT. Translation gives CATSDPDRGLTGELFF.

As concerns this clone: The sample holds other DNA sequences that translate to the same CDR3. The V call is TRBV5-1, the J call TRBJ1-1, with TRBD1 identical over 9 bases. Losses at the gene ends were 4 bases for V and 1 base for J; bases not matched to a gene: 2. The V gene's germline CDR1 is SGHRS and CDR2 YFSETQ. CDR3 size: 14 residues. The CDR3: CASSTGQGNTEAFF. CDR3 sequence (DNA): TGCGCCAGCAGCACGGGACAGGGGAACACTGAAGCTTTCTTT.

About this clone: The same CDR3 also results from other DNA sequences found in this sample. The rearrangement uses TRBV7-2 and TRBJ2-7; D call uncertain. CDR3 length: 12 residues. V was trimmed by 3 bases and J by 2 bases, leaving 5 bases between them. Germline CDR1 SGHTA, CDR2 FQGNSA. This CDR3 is CASSFPTYEQYF. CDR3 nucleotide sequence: TGTGCCAGCAGCTTCCCTACCTACGAGCAGTACTTC.

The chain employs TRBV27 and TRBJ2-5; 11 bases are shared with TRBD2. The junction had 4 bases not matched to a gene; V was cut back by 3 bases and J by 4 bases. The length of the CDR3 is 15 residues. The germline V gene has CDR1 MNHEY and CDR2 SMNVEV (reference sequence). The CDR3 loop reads CASSFLAGGGETQYF. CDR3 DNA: TGTGCCAGCAGTTTTCTAGCGGGAGGTGGAGAGACCCAGTACTTC.

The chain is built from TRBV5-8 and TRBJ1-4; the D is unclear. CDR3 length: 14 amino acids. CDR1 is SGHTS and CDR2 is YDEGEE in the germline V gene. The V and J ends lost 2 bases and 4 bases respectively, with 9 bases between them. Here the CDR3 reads CASSFSAINEKLFF. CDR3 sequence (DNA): TGTGCCAGCAGCTTCTCTGCGATTAATGAAAAACTGTTTTTT.

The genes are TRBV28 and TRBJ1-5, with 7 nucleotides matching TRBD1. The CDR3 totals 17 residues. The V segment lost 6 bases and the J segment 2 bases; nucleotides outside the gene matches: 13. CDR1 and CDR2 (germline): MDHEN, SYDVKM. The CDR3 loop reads CASSTMGQLVGNQPQHF. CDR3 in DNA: TGTGCCAGCAGCACGATGGGACAGCTGGTCGGCAATCAGCCCCAGCATTTT.

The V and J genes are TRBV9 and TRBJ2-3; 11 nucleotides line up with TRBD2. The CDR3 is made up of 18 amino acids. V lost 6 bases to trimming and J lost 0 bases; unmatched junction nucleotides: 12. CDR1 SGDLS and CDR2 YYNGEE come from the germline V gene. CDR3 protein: CASTRTSGSWKSTDTQYF. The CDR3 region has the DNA TGTGCCAGCACTAGGACTAGCGGGTCCTGGAAAAGCACAGATACGCAGTATTTT.

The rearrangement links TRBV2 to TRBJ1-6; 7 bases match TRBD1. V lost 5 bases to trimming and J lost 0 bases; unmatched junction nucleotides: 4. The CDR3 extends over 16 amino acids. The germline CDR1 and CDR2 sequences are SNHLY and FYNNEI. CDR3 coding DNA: TGTGCCAGCAGTCGAGGGGGCGGCTCCTATAATTCACCCCTCCACTTT. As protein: CASSRGGGSYNSPLHF.

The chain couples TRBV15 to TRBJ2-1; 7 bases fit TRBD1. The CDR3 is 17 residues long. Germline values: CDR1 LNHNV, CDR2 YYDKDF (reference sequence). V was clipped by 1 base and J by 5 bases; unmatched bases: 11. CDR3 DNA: TGTGCCACCAGCAGAGGCGACAGGGTCGAGGTGAACAATGAGCAGTTCTTC. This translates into CATSRGDRVEVNNEQFF.

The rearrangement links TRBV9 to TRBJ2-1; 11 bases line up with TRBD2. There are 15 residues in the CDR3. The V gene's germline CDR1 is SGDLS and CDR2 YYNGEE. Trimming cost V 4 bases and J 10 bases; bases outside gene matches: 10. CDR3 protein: CASSLGGTSGEEQFF. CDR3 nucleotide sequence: TGTGCCAGCAGCTTAGGTGGGACTAGCGGCGAAGAGCAGTTCTTC.

The CDR3 DNA reads as TGTGCCAGCTCAGAAAGAGTCGAGCAGTACTTC. This encodes CASSERVEQYF. The chain joins TRBV18 to TRBJ2-7, with D uncertain. CDR3 length equals 11 residues. The germline V gene has CDR1 KGHSH and CDR2 LQKENI. Trimming stripped 5 bases from V and 6 bases from J, with 8 bases between.